A selection of T cell receptor beta chains follows, all from one sample in a study of T cell repertoires in cytomegalovirus infection. TCRdb reprocessed the reads via MiXCR and lists one record per CDR3 protein. The sample yields hundreds of thousands of distinct CDR3 sequences, 24% seen once. Sequenced: CD8+ T cells from PBMCs. All receptors come from a human donor in good health (CMV status not recorded). Some clones in this sample may be carry-over from other donors' samples. Both conserved end residues are part of each CDR3. The order of the fields is D gene, V gene, J gene, clone size, CDR3 length, CDR3 protein. The D gene is left open where the match is weak. Expanded clones get a size class; other rows say once, few or many, or leave the size out.

NA	TRBV19	TRBJ2-7	many	15	CASSASTGGFREQYF
NA	TRBV7-2	TRBJ2-7	many	12	CASSWGPYEQYF
NA	TRBV6-4	TRBJ1-6	NA	15	CASSDWDGSNSPLHF
TRBD1	TRBV2	TRBJ2-3	few	15	CASSGGQGGTDTQYF
NA	TRBV7-8	TRBJ2-1	many	15	CASNLPGTRSNEQFF
NA	TRBV29-1	TRBJ2-3	NA	12	CSVEARADTQYF
NA	TRBV4-3	TRBJ1-3	NA	15	CASSQDSAVGNTIYF
NA	TRBV5-5	TRBJ2-1	few	20	CASSLEGGQVATFLYNEQFF
NA	TRBV10-3	TRBJ2-6	few	20	CAISERSGHWNSSGANVLTF
NA	TRBV14	TRBJ2-3	NA	17	CASSVGGGVAFTDTQYF
NA	TRBV6-2/TRBV6-3	TRBJ1-1	few	18	CASSYFGDSQSPNTEAFF
TRBD1	TRBV20-1	TRBJ2-3	few	18	CSAVGQPIHLSSTDTQYF
NA	TRBV6-2/TRBV6-3	TRBJ1-1	many	12	CASSEIRTEAFF
TRBD2	TRBV20-1	TRBJ2-1	NA	14	CSARELAGENEQFF
NA	TRBV7-8	TRBJ2-3	many	15	CASSKVAGSTDTQYF
NA	TRBV20-1	TRBJ2-3	many	13	CSGWGAVTDTQYF
NA	TRBV9	TRBJ2-6	NA	21	CASSVGKDPGLRGSGANVLTF
NA	TRBV15	TRBJ1-2	many	15	CATSRDRGGTRGYTF
NA	TRBV6-6	TRBJ1-6	many	15	CASSYYAAYNSPLHF
NA	TRBV6-2/TRBV6-3	TRBJ2-5	few	15	CASSYLTQGWETQYF
NA	TRBV7-9	TRBJ1-2	NA	11	CASNGVDGYTF
TRBD2	TRBV15	TRBJ2-1	few	15	CATSKGLAGGNEQFF
TRBD2	TRBV7-6	TRBJ2-5	few	18	CASSTGTSGGPFGGAQYF
TRBD1	TRBV7-2	TRBJ1-1	many	15	CASNSKGAGNTEAFF
TRBD1	TRBV19	TRBJ1-6	NA	14	CASSGDRVGSPLHF
TRBD1	TRBV19	TRBJ1-1	NA	15	CASSMEWTGLAEAFF
NA	TRBV12-3/TRBV12-4	TRBJ1-4	many	14	CASRSPGRGEKLFF
NA	TRBV19	TRBJ1-2	many	14	CASSIAEGRDGYTF
NA	TRBV28	TRBJ2-5	few	19	CASTSAQGARYADRSTQYF
TRBD1	TRBV4-1	TRBJ1-2	few	20	CASSQGEAVVRTGGQYGYTF
NA	TRBV7-9	TRBJ1-1	few	11	CASSGFPEAFF
NA	TRBV12-3/TRBV12-4	TRBJ1-5	many	12	CASRQANQPQHF
NA	TRBV12-3/TRBV12-4	TRBJ2-3	NA	14	CASSFSRPGDTQYF
NA	TRBV13	TRBJ2-3	NA	13	CASSNRDTDTQYF
NA	TRBV7-4	TRBJ2-2	NA	15	CASRSGVPNTGELFF
NA	TRBV29-1	TRBJ2-1	NA	13	CSVEGGANNEQFF
NA	TRBV7-2	TRBJ1-4	many	14	CASSSLDDSEKLFF
NA	TRBV7-9	TRBJ1-4	many	14	CASTADATNEKLFF
NA	TRBV29-1	TRBJ1-2	few	13	CSVEFTQSYGYTF
NA	TRBV10-3	TRBJ1-6	many	15	CAISESTGTNSPLHF
NA	TRBV19	TRBJ1-1	many	12	CATWTGTFEAFF
TRBD2	TRBV19	TRBJ2-5	NA	15	CASSISGGLQEAQYF
NA	TRBV28	TRBJ2-3	many	14	CASSKDSGSDTQYF
NA	TRBV4-3	TRBJ2-1	NA	13	CASSQDPGTEQFF
NA	TRBV11-3	TRBJ2-3	many	14	CASSLRSDPDTQYF
NA	TRBV7-6	TRBJ2-4	many	16	CASSFSPTGSENIQYF
NA	TRBV20-1	TRBJ2-7	NA	12	CSATGKAYEQYF
NA	TRBV7-9	TRBJ1-2	NA	18	CASSLARDLQHLNYGYTF
NA	TRBV7-6	TRBJ2-1	many	11	CASSDGPEQFF
NA	TRBV6-2/TRBV6-3	TRBJ1-1	NA	11	CASSYGVQAFF
TRBD1	TRBV29-1	TRBJ1-3	few	16	CSVSTGTSSSGNTIYF
NA	TRBV28	TRBJ2-5	NA	15	CASSHPGGWEETQYF
NA	TRBV12-3/TRBV12-4	TRBJ2-7	once	15	CASSLLLRDHDEQYF